The source of this T cell receptor (beta chain) is a study of intratumoral heterogeneity in liver cancer. Looking at the study overall: In the full cohort of approximately 14 patients, the median age was about 60 years and the majority of patients were male. The full cohort included around 72 multiregional samples from around 15 HCC patients, consisting of approximately 50 tumoral regions and 20 adjacent nontumoral regions. The study combined RNA-seq, DNA sequencing, TCR-seq and SNP array data from multiple regions of hepatocellular carcinoma specimens to study intratumor heterogeneity. What the authors observed across the whole study: The authors noted a relatively low number of patients and under-sampled tumor-infiltrating lymphocyte representation as limitations.

Of note for this clone: Its binding antigen is unknown. Per-nucleotide qualities are absent, and no much larger clonotype sits a single base away.

Every patient had early-stage hepatocellular carcinoma and went to surgical resection without receiving any prior therapy. None of the sampled areas showed macroscopic evidence of necrosis or hemorrhage. Multiple regions from two patients were subjected to TCR sequencing (ImmunoSeq). Frozen resection tissue samples were collected at a distance of at least 1 cm from each other. Samples labelled N came from nontumoral liver tissue adjacent to the tumor. Genomic DNA was extracted from bulk tissue using the DNeasy blood and tissue kit. The germline V gene (reference sequence) provides CDR1 GTSNPN and CDR2 SVGIG. Measured from the cysteine to the phenylalanine, the CDR3 is 16 residues long. Here the CDR3 DNA is all that survives: 48 bases in frame from base 1. Trimming accounts for 3 bases at V and 6 bases at J, while the number of junction bases matched to no gene is 9. Using the immunoSEQ assay, the TCR beta chain CDR3 regions were sequenced from genomic DNA. Rearranged VDJ segments were amplified with primers annealing to V and J segments. The original methods were these. Clonality and richness metrics were computed with the ImmunoSeq Analyzer software. Clones with differential abundance between regions were identified with Fisher's exact test combined with a beta-binomial method for additional stringency. In its TCRdb copy, this immuneACCESS table keeps in-frame sequences only and misses some clones. Where compared with another copy, unresolved V genes explain less than half of these, and the others have no known cause. V and J calls and clone size are given by that table; D and trimming were obtained from the DNA. Across this sample there are tens of thousands of clones, with over 60% seen only once. The ten top clones hold about a sixth of the sample.

Material: tumor-adjacent normal tissue, obtained before any cancer treatment. This receptor was identified in a woman aged 70 to 79 with hepatocellular carcinoma. The chain links TRBV30 with TRBJ2-5; 14 bases in the middle match TRBD2. The CDR3 sequence is CAWRSGLAGAYQTQYF. The base sequence is TGTGCCTGGAGGTCGGGACTAGCGGGAGCGTATCAGACCCAGTACTTC.